The 10 T cell receptor beta chains given below trace back to one sample, sequenced in a study of T cells after yellow fever vaccination. TCRdb analysed the 5' RACE reads with MiXCR anew, one entry per CDR3 protein. Of about 350,000 distinct CDR3 sequences detected, less than 9.5% appear once; the ten largest clones hold approximately 15%. Specimen: PBMCs, collected more than 35 days after the first yellow fever vaccination. These receptor sequences come from a man aged 18 to 30 who received the YFV17D yellow fever vaccine.

The chain recombines TRBV28 with TRBJ2-1; D is ambiguous. This CDR3 contains 14 residues. Germline CDR1 reads MDHEN; CDR2 reads SYDVKM. The ends were cut back, 5 bases at V and 6 bases at J, with 14 bases in the middle. CDR3 nucleotides: TGTGCCAGCAGTCCGATTTGGACCCTCAATGAGCAGTTCTTC. It is translated as CASSPIWTLNEQFF.

The rearrangement links TRBV3-1 to TRBJ2-6; D is undetermined. This CDR3 has 19 amino acids. CDR1 and CDR2 (germline): LGHDT, YNNKEL (reference sequence). V lost 6 bases to trimming and J lost 0 bases, with 21 bases between them. The CDR3 region is CASSPQDTFLISGANVLTF. The CDR3 coding sequence is TGTGCCAGCAGTCCTCAGGATACCTTCTTGATCTCTGGGGCCAACGTCCTGACTTTC.

The chain uses TRBV12-3 or TRBV12-4 and TRBJ2-6, with 11 bases identical to TRBD2. The V segment lost 6 bases and the J segment 3 bases; nucleotides outside the gene matches: 4. The CDR3 sequence is 16 residues long. The CDR3 region is CASSRLAGYGANVLTF. The CDR3 DNA reads TGTGCCAGCAGCCGACTAGCGGGGTATGGGGCCAACGTCCTGACTTTC.

A few counts support this clonotype. This chain links TRBV7-2 with TRBJ1-4; D is undetermined. The germline V and J ends were trimmed by 5 bases and 10 bases, with 23 bases remaining between them. This CDR3 spans 16 amino acids. Germline-derived CDR1 and CDR2 are SGHTA and FQGNSA. CDR3 DNA sequence: TGTGCCAGCAGCAGTCTCCCACCCGGCGGTGGTGGAAAACTGTTTTTT. Translation: CASSSLPPGGGGKLFF.

This clonotype has just a few counts. The J gene is TRBJ2-5, the V gene TRBV19; 8 nucleotides match TRBD1. The CDR3 loop spans 15 amino acids. V shed 3 bases, J shed 1 base, and the junction held 4 bases outside the gene matches. Germline V gene data show CDR1 as LNHDA and CDR2 as SQIVND (reference sequence). The CDR3 reads CASSMTGVPQETQYF. The CDR3 DNA sequence: TGTGCCAGTAGTATGACAGGGGTGCCCCAAGAGACCCAGTACTTC.

This rearrangement joins TRBV18 to TRBJ2-5; D may be TRBD2 (5 bases). Germline values: CDR1 KGHSH, CDR2 LQKENI. The CDR3 loop spans 14 amino acids. Trimming took 2 bases from V and 2 from J, leaving 9 bases between them. The CDR3 loop reads CASSPWTSQETQYF. CDR3 DNA sequence: TGTGCCAGCTCACCATGGACTTCTCAAGAGACCCAGTACTTC.

This clonotype has only a few counts. This chain links TRBV4-2 with TRBJ2-5, with a tentative D call TRBD2 (5 bases). With 1 base removed from V and 4 bases from J, the gap between germline ends came to 10 bases. Germline lookup yields CDR1 LGHNA and CDR2 YNFKEQ. CDR3 length equals 14 residues. The CDR3 protein is CASSQGAEGETQYF. The CDR3 coding sequence is TGTGCCAGCAGCCAAGGTGCCGAGGGAGAGACCCAGTACTTC.

The table lists this clonotype with a few counts. The CDR3 region is CASSPCGGGLIACEQYV. CDR3 sequence (DNA): TGTGCCAGCTCACCCTGCGGAGGGGGGCTCATAGCATGCGAGCAGTACGTC. The rearrangement links TRBV18 to TRBJ2-7; D may correspond to TRBD1 or TRBD2 (6 bases each). Germline CDR1 and CDR2: KGHSH and LQKENI. V lost 3 bases, J lost 6 bases, and 24 bases lay in between. The CDR3 length is 17 residues.

This clonotype has a count of ten or more. This chain uses TRBV20-1 with TRBJ2-3, with 11 bases fitting TRBD2. Looked up from germline, CDR1 is DFQATT and CDR2 is SNEGSKA (reference sequence). The CDR3 totals 15 residues. The ends lost 6 bases at V and 2 bases at J; junction bases unmatched: 7. Here the CDR3 DNA reads TGCAGTGCAACCAGACTAGCGGGGAACACAGATACGCAGTATTTT. It yields the protein CSATRLAGNTDTQYF.

The V call is TRBV3-1, the J call TRBJ1-2; 7 bases match TRBD1. The CDR3 extends over 14 amino acids. V gave up 4 bases and J gave up 5 bases; unmatched junction bases: 7. Germline CDR1 and CDR2: LGHDT and YNNKEL (reference sequence). In DNA, the CDR3 is TGTGCCAGCAGCCTACAGGGGAGTAGGTATGGCTACACCTTC. It encodes CASSLQGSRYGYTF.